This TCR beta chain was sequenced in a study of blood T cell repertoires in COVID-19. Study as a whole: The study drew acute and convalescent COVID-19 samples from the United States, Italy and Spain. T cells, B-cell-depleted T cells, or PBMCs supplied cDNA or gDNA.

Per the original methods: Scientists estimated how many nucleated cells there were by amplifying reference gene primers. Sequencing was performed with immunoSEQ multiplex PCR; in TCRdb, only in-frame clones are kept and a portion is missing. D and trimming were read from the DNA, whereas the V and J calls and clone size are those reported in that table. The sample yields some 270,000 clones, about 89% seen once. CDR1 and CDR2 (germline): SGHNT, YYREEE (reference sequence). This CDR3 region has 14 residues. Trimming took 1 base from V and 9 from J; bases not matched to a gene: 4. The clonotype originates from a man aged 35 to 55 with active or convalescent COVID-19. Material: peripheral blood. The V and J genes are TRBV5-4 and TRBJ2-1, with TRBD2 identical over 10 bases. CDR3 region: CASSLSVAGGEQFF. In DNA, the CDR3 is TGTGCCAGCAGCTTGAGTGTAGCGGGGGGTGAGCAGTTCTTC.